This TCR beta chain originates from a study of blood T cells in healthy people across ages. The study, taken as a whole, reports: Diversity estimates from one million T cells were considered underestimates.

About this clonotype: Its target is not known.

The use of a sample-barcoded 5' primer and a J-beta primer mix characterized a second PCR of roughly 6 to 11 cycles. TCRdb re-called the 5' RACE reads through MiXCR, storing one row per CDR3 protein. The repertoire holds approximately 1.5 million distinct CDR3 sequences, about 35% seen once, with roughly 12% in the top ten. No fewer than 5.5 micrograms of total RNA were isolated from every sample. The CDR3 runs to 16 residues. Germline CDR1 GTSNPN, CDR2 SVGIG (reference sequence). The V call is TRBV30, the J call TRBJ2-4; D ambiguous. The J call may be faulty, since TRBJ2-7 better matches the DNA end. The origin of this receptor is a young woman in good health. The material sequenced was blood. The CDR3 protein is CAWSVPTLGWGYEQYF. The CDR3 DNA reads as TGTGCCTGGAGTGTTCCTACATTGGGGTGGGGCTACGAGCAGTACTTC.